The 20 T cell receptor beta chains presented below share a single source sample, sequenced in a study of response to subunit inactivated influenza vaccine. TCRdb re-called the RT-PCR reads through MiXCR, storing one row per CDR3 protein. The data show roughly 520,000 distinct CDR3 sequences, about 25% seen once. The sample consisted of CD4+ T cells sorted from PBMCs, taken 5 days after vaccination. All receptors come from a man aged 50-59 years who received an inactivated influenza vaccine.

This chain uses TRBV20-1 with TRBJ1-1; no firm D call. CDR1 is DFQATT, CDR2 SNEGSKA, per germline (reference sequence). V was trimmed by 0 bases and J by 10 bases, leaving 12 bases between them. The CDR3 has 12 residues. DNA of the CDR3: TGCAGTGCTAGAGACACGGCAAAAGGAGCTTTCTTT. This translates into CSARDTAKGAFF.

The chain is built from TRBV20-1 and TRBJ2-1, with TRBD2 identical over 8 bases. J was trimmed by 8 bases and V by 7 bases; bases with no gene match: 13. CDR1 DFQATT and CDR2 SNEGSKA come from the germline V gene (reference sequence). This CDR3 spans 14 amino acids. The CDR3 nucleotides read TGCAGTGTCGCGGGACTAGTTCATGGCGATGAGCAGTTCTTC. Amino acid sequence: CSVAGLVHGDEQFF.

The chain couples TRBV3-1 to TRBJ2-3; TRBD2 matches 8 bases. Germline assignment: CDR1 LGHDT and CDR2 YNNKEL (reference sequence). The CDR3 covers 14 residues. Trimming took 7 bases from V and 6 from J; bases not matched to a gene: 9. CDR3 region: CASKGTSRTDTQYF. In nucleotides, the CDR3 is TGTGCCAGCAAAGGGACTAGTCGGACGGATACGCAGTATTTT.

V usage is TRBV6-2 or TRBV6-3 and J usage is TRBJ2-2; possibly TRBD1 or TRBD2 for D (5 bases each). The V gene lost 6 bases and the J gene lost 1 base, with 12 bases spanning the gap. There are 15 residues in the CDR3. Germline V gene sequence: CDR1 MNHEY, CDR2 SVGEGT. The CDR3 loop is CASRRGRENTGELFF. The DNA for the CDR3 is TGTGCCAGCAGGAGGGGCAGGGAGAACACCGGGGAGCTGTTTTTT.

This clonotype appeared a few times. This chain's CDR3 is CASSVGSRTSTDTQYF. The CDR3 nucleotides read TGTGCCAGCAGCGTAGGCTCGCGGACTAGCACAGATACGCAGTATTTT. The gene calls are TRBV9 and TRBJ2-3, with D possibly being TRBD2 (5 bases). This CDR3 has 16 amino acids. CDR1 SGDLS and CDR2 YYNGEE come from the germline V gene. V lost 0 bases and J 0 bases, leaving 11 bases between the germline ends. The variable domain in full, with the rest retrieved from reference TRBV9 and TRBJ2-3, is DSGVTQTPKHLITATGQRVTLRCSPRSGDLSVYWYQQSLDQGLQFLIQYYNGEERAKGNILERFSAQQFPDLHSELNLSSLELGDSALYFCASSVGSRTSTDTQYFGPGTRLTVL.

The V gene is TRBV29-1, the J gene TRBJ2-5; D call uncertain. This CDR3 is built from 12 residues. Germline CDR1 and CDR2: SQVTM and ANQGSEA. Trimming removed 7 bases at V and 2 bases at J, with 11 bases between. The CDR3 loop is CSASQNQETQYF. The CDR3, as DNA: TGCAGCGCCTCACAGAATCAAGAGACCCAGTACTTC.

The chain uses TRBV5-1 and TRBJ2-2; TRBD1 is a possible D gene (5 bases). CDR1 is SGHRS and CDR2 is YFSETQ in the germline V gene. The CDR3 contains 17 residues. The ends were cut back, 0 bases at V and 3 bases at J, with 15 bases in the middle. DNA for the CDR3: TGCGCCAGCAGCTTGGCCTGGGGCAGGGTGGACACCGGGGAGCTGTTTTTT. Translated, it gives CASSLAWGRVDTGELFF.

This chain connects TRBV7-9 to TRBJ2-1; TRBD2 matches 7 bases. The CDR3 runs to 15 residues. The J segment lost 5 bases and the V segment lost 4 bases, leaving 8 bases of the junction unmatched. Germline loops: CDR1 SEHNR, CDR2 FQNEAQ (reference sequence). The CDR3 region has the DNA TGTGCCAGCAGCTCGTTCGAAGCGGGAAACAATGAGCAGTTCTTC. Translated, it gives CASSSFEAGNNEQFF.

The table lists this clonotype with a few counts. V and J are TRBV20-1 and TRBJ2-2; 10 positions agree with TRBD2. V trimming: 5 bases; J trimming: 7 bases; junction bases outside the gene matches: 7. The CDR3 is 14 residues long. Germline V gene lookup returns CDR1 DFQATT and CDR2 SNEGSKA (reference sequence). The CDR3 sequence is CSAPLAGVVGELFF. The DNA for the CDR3 is TGCAGTGCTCCCCTAGCGGGAGTGGTCGGGGAGCTGTTTTTT.

Concerning this clonotype itself: One end of the junction varies from germline; a read error may be responsible. This chain's CDR3 is CASRQAGSISYNEQFF. For the CDR3, the DNA is TGTGCCAGCAGGCAAGCGGGCAGCATAAGCTACAATGAGCAGTTCTTC. The chain has TRBV14 and TRBJ2-1; a weak D match, TRBD2 (6 bases). Germline V gene lookup returns CDR1 SGHDN and CDR2 FVKESK. This CDR3 region has 16 residues.

The table lists this clonotype with a few counts. One junction end does not reproduce the germline sequence, and a read error may be involved. The gene calls are TRBV7-7 and TRBJ2-3; D possibly corresponds to TRBD1 (5 bases). From germline, CDR1 is SSHAT and CDR2 FNYEAQ (reference sequence). This CDR3 is built from 15 residues. CDR3 sequence reads: CASSLDSGSTDTQYF. The CDR3 DNA reads as TGTGCTAGCAGCTTGGATTCAGGGAGCACAGATACGCAGTATTTT. Supplemented by reference TRBV7-7 and TRBJ2-3, the full variable domain reads GAGVSQSPRYKVTKRGQDVTLRCDPISSHATLYWYQQALGQGPEFLTYFNYEAQPDKSGLPSDRFSAERPEGSISTLTIQRTEQRDSAMYRCASSLDSGSTDTQYFGPGTRLTVL.

CDR3 protein: CASSRSGYGYTF. CDR3 DNA: TGTGCCAGCAGCCGAAGTGGTTATGGCTACACCTTC. V gene TRBV12-3 or TRBV12-4 combines with J gene TRBJ1-2; no firm D call. There are 12 residues in the CDR3. V was cut by 6 bases and J by 5 bases, with 10 bases left in between.

The chain uses TRBV20-1 and TRBJ2-1; TRBD2 agrees at 10 bases. CDR3 length: 18 residues. Per the germline V gene, CDR1 is DFQATT and CDR2 is SNEGSKA (reference sequence). V was clipped by 3 bases and J by 8 bases; unmatched bases: 19. CDR3 DNA sequence: TGCAGTGCTAGGGCCCCAGCCCTTGGACTAGCGGACGTCTATGAGCAGTTCTTC. It codes for CSARAPALGLADVYEQFF.

This clonotype was counted only a few times. The rearrangement uses TRBV7-2 and TRBJ1-5; D may be TRBD1 (5 bases). The CDR3 extends over 14 amino acids. CDR1 is SGHTA, CDR2 FQGNSA, per germline. Trimming took off 5 bases at V and 2 bases at J, with 10 bases between the two ends. CDR3 sequence: CASSPRVGNQPQHF. The CDR3, as DNA: TGTGCCAGCAGCCCCAGGGTTGGCAATCAGCCCCAGCATTTT.

This clonotype came up a few times. The rearrangement uses TRBV5-6 and TRBJ2-4; D tentatively reads TRBD1 or TRBD2 (5 bases each). The CDR3 length is 16 residues. Germline V gives CDR1 SGHDT, CDR2 YYEEEE. V lost 4 bases and J lost 0, with 14 bases in between. The CDR3, as DNA: TGTGCCAGCAGCGCTGGGGGTGTCAGAGCCAAAAACATTCAGTACTTC. Protein sequence: CASSAGGVRAKNIQYF.

This clonotype was counted a few times. V is TRBV20-1 and J is TRBJ2-1, with 10 bases that match TRBD2. The CDR3 contains 14 residues. The germline V gene encodes CDR1 DFQATT and CDR2 SNEGSKA (reference sequence). V lost 5 bases to trimming and J lost 0 bases; unmatched junction nucleotides: 1. CDR3 DNA: TGCAGTGCTTTAGCGGGAGGCTCCTACAATGAGCAGTTCTTC. It encodes CSALAGGSYNEQFF.

This clonotype was counted between two and nine times. This chain links TRBV11-2 with TRBJ2-4; D ambiguous. Germline CDR1 is SGHAT and CDR2 is FQNNGV. The V end lost 1 base, the J end lost 10 bases, and 8 bases lay between the germline ends. The CDR3 has 12 amino acids. The CDR3 nucleotides are TGTGCCAGCAGCTTAGGGCCGAATATTCAGTACTTC. Translated, it gives CASSLGPNIQYF.

In this sample, this clonotype turned up many times. The chain recombines TRBV5-5 with TRBJ2-1; D is unclear. Germline V gene data show CDR1 as SGHKS and CDR2 as YYEKEE (reference sequence). The V and J ends lost 4 bases and 6 bases respectively, with 11 bases between them. This CDR3 has 13 residues. The CDR3 sequence: CASSTGPGNEQFF. For the CDR3, the DNA is TGTGCCAGCAGCACTGGGCCCGGCAATGAGCAGTTCTTC.

This clonotype occurred a few times. The genes are TRBV20-1 and TRBJ1-4; TRBD1 is a possible D gene (5 bases). The CDR3 runs 15 residues. V lost 5 bases to trimming and J lost 10 bases, with 23 bases between them. Germline CDR1 is DFQATT and CDR2 is SNEGSKA (reference sequence). For the CDR3, the DNA is TGCAGTGCTTGGAACGCGTCTGGGGGGGGTGGAAAACTGTTTTTT. Protein sequence: CSAWNASGGGGKLFF.

The chain links TRBV7-8 to TRBJ2-5; 7 nucleotides line up with TRBD2. The CDR3 is 14 residues long. Germline values: CDR1 SGHVS, CDR2 FQNEAQ. J lost 7 bases, V lost 0 bases, and 5 bases had no gene match. CDR3 sequence reads: CASSLARGGGTQYF. CDR3 in DNA: TGTGCCAGCAGCTTAGCGCGCGGGGGTGGGACCCAGTACTTC. Complete variable domain (other parts from reference TRBV7-8 and TRBJ2-5): GAGVSQSPRYKVAKRGQDVALRCDPISGHVSLFWYQQALGQGPEFLTYFQNEAQLDKSGLPSDRFFAERPEGSVSTLKIQRTQQEDSAVYLCASSLARGGGTQYFGPGTRLLVL.